A single sample gave rise to the 14 T cell receptor beta chains below, sequenced in a study of early T cells in non-severe SARS-CoV-2 infection. TCRdb re-analysed the 5' RACE reads in MiXCR, keeping a single row per CDR3 protein. The table shows some 57,000 distinct CDR3 sequences, with around 8.5% occurring only once. The sample comprised whole blood. These receptors were taken from an adult who was a healthcare worker with PCR-confirmed SARS-CoV-2 infection or an uninfected control (not recorded which).

The chain couples TRBV5-1 to TRBJ1-1, with D possibly being TRBD1 (6 bases). V lost 4 bases and J lost 0, with 13 bases in between. The CDR3 totals 15 residues. Germline CDR1 reads SGHRS; CDR2 reads YFSETQ. The CDR3 DNA follows: TGCGCCAGCAGCCTATCGGGACACCTGAACACTGAAGCTTTCTTT. The encoded protein is CASSLSGHLNTEAFF.

The chain joins TRBV5-1 to TRBJ2-7; 7 bases are a match to TRBD1. Germline lookup yields CDR1 SGHRS and CDR2 YFSETQ. The V and J ends lost 4 bases and 4 bases, in that order; junction bases with no gene match: 11. CDR3 length equals 15 residues. DNA of the CDR3: TGCGCCAGCAGCCCCCGAGTCGGGACAGCTTACGAGCAGTACTTC. It codes for CASSPRVGTAYEQYF. The whole variable domain, remainder taken from reference TRBV5-1 and TRBJ2-7, is KAGVTQTPRYLIKTRGQQVTLSCSPISGHRSVSWYQQTPGQGLQFLFEYFSETQRNKGNFPGRFSGRQFSNSRSEMNVSTLELGDSALYLCASSPRVGTAYEQYFGPGTRLTVT.

V and J are TRBV3-1 and TRBJ1-2, with D possibly being TRBD1 (5 bases). The CDR3 has 13 residues. In germline, CDR1 is LGHDT, CDR2 YNNKEL (reference sequence). The germline V and J ends were trimmed by 3 bases and 2 bases, with 7 bases remaining between them. The CDR3 loop reads CASSHPGNYGYTF. The CDR3, as DNA: TGTGCCAGCAGCCATCCAGGGAACTATGGCTACACCTTC.

CDR3 amino acids: CASSVDSQTAIYGYTF. The DNA for the CDR3 is TGTGCCAGCAGCGTAGATTCCCAGACAGCGATCTATGGCTACACCTTC. The chain links TRBV9 to TRBJ1-2; possibly TRBD1 for D (5 bases). Germline V gives CDR1 SGDLS, CDR2 YYNGEE. The CDR3 covers 16 residues. Trimming left V 0 bases short and J 4 bases short, with 16 bases between.

This clonotype was seen a handful of times. The rearrangement joins TRBV30 to TRBJ1-5; 9 bases align to TRBD1. This CDR3 is built from 13 residues. Trimming at V came to 6 bases and at J to 7 bases, leaving 7 bases not matched to a gene. Germline CDR1 reads GTSNPN; CDR2 reads SVGIG (reference sequence). The CDR3 is CACETGGSQPQHF. In DNA, the CDR3 is TGTGCCTGCGAGACAGGGGGTAGCCAGCCCCAGCATTTT.

This clonotype was picked up many times. The chain employs TRBV20-1 and TRBJ2-3; D is possibly TRBD2 (6 bases). Trimming took 5 bases from V and 0 from J, leaving 21 bases between them. Looked up from germline, CDR1 is DFQATT and CDR2 is SNEGSKA (reference sequence). The CDR3 loop spans 17 amino acids. The CDR3 loop is CSAVRDSSTASTDTQYF. The CDR3 DNA reads as TGCAGTGCTGTGCGGGACTCCTCAACCGCTAGCACAGATACGCAGTATTTT.

V is TRBV20-1 and J is TRBJ2-7; 7 nucleotides match TRBD1. CDR1 and CDR2 from the germline V gene are DFQATT and SNEGSKA (reference sequence). There are 15 residues in the CDR3. With 6 bases clipped from V and 0 bases from J, the junction kept 11 bases outside the gene matches. This chain's CDR3 is CSASRGSQSSYEQYF. Here the CDR3 DNA reads TGCAGTGCAAGCAGGGGGTCGCAAAGCTCCTACGAGCAGTACTTC.

This clonotype turned up a few times. J is TRBJ1-1 and V is TRBV20-1; D remains unclear. V was cut by 0 bases and J by 1 base, with 9 bases left in between. This CDR3 is 14 amino acids long. Per the germline V gene, CDR1 is DFQATT and CDR2 is SNEGSKA (reference sequence). The CDR3 nucleotides are TGCAGTGCTAGAGATCCCGCAAGGAACACTGAAGCTTTCTTT. This encodes CSARDPARNTEAFF.

A few counts support this clonotype. The chain carries TRBV12-3 or TRBV12-4 and TRBJ2-2, with a weak D call TRBD1 (5 bases). Trimming took 6 bases from V and 2 from J, leaving 13 bases between them. The CDR3 has 15 amino acids. CDR3 residues: CASSLSTVNTGELFF. The CDR3 DNA sequence: TGTGCCAGCAGCCTATCGACAGTTAACACCGGGGAGCTGTTTTTT.

This clonotype was picked up a small number of times. The V and J genes are TRBV15 and TRBJ1-4; TRBD1 matches at 8 bases. V was pared by 3 bases and J by 6 bases, with 3 bases of the junction left unmatched. The CDR3 has 14 amino acids. From germline, CDR1 is LNHNV and CDR2 YYDKDF (reference sequence). In DNA, the CDR3 is TGTGCCACCAGCAGGGACAGGGCGGATGAAAAACTGTTTTTT. Translating it yields CATSRDRADEKLFF.

This clonotype appeared a few times. This chain connects TRBV18 to TRBJ2-7; D is ambiguous. The CDR3 contains 11 residues. Germline lookup yields CDR1 KGHSH and CDR2 LQKENI. Trimming removed 6 bases at V and 12 bases at J, with 15 bases between. The CDR3 protein is CASSATTGAYF. For the CDR3, the DNA is TGTGCCAGCTCCGCGACGACCGGCGCGTACTTC.

This clonotype was observed a few times. The rearrangement joins TRBV3-1 to TRBJ2-2, with TRBD2 identical over 10 bases. Germline CDR1 LGHDT, CDR2 YNNKEL (reference sequence). There are 15 residues in the CDR3. The trim removed 2 bases at V and 5 bases at J, leaving 2 bases unmatched. Here the CDR3 DNA reads TGTGCCAGCAGCCAAACTAGCGGGAATACCGGGGAGCTGTTTTTT. Protein product: CASSQTSGNTGELFF.

This clonotype was observed a few times. The chain has TRBV5-1 and TRBJ1-6, with no clear D. The CDR3 is 13 residues long. Germline lookup yields CDR1 SGHRS and CDR2 YFSETQ. The V end was cut by 5 bases, the J end by 9 bases, with 12 bases between. In DNA, the CDR3 is TGCGCCAGCAGAGGTGAGCCGGGTTCACCCCTCCACTTT. Translated, it gives CASRGEPGSPLHF.

The sample holds a few counts of this clonotype. DNA for the CDR3: TGTGCCAGCAGCTCACAGGGTTGGACCGGGGAGCTGTTTTTT. Translating gives CASSSQGWTGELFF. The chain has TRBV7-9 and TRBJ2-2, with D possibly matching TRBD1 (6 bases). CDR3 length: 14 amino acids. The germline CDR1 and CDR2 sequences are SEHNR and FQNEAQ (reference sequence). V was clipped by 4 bases and J by 5 bases, with 11 bases between them.